This TCR beta chain was observed in a study of CD8 T cells in ankylosing spondylitis. The CDR3 contains 15 residues. V was cut by 1 base and J by 3 bases, with 9 bases left in between. The germline V gene encodes CDR1 SGHTA and CDR2 FQGNSA. Each TCR beta library was made by quantitative 5'-RACE that incorporated molecular barcodes. Each CDR3 protein gets one entry after TCRdb re-called the 5' RACE reads with MiXCR. The sample has 450,000 or so distinct CDR3 sequences, 26% seen once. Overall study results and limits: The study looked at matched synovial fluid samples from ankylosing spondylitis patients. Disease-linked clones were reported to be significantly enriched there. Roughly eight highly homologous variants formed a TCR beta motif that appeared characteristic of ankylosing spondylitis blood. Disease-linked clones had a CD8+ phenotype and relatively low frequency in peripheral blood.

Only a few counts were recorded for this clonotype. Its antigen is currently unknown. The chain recombines TRBV7-2 with TRBJ1-4, with D possibly TRBD1 on 6 matching bases. This receptor was taken from a male donor with ankylosing spondylitis. Sequenced sample: blood, either unsorted or a sorted T cell fraction (not recorded which). DNA of the CDR3: TGTGCCAGCAGCTTAGAAGGGGGGGCTAATGAAAAACTGTTTTTT. It specifies CASSLEGGANEKLFF. Based on the CDR3 plus reference TRBV7-2 and TRBJ1-4, the full variable domain is GAGVSQSPSNKVTEKGKDVELRCDPISGHTALYWYRQSLGQGLEFLIYFQGNSAPDKSGLPSDRFSAERTGGSVSTLTIQRTQQEDSAVYLCASSLEGGANEKLFFGSGTQLSVL.